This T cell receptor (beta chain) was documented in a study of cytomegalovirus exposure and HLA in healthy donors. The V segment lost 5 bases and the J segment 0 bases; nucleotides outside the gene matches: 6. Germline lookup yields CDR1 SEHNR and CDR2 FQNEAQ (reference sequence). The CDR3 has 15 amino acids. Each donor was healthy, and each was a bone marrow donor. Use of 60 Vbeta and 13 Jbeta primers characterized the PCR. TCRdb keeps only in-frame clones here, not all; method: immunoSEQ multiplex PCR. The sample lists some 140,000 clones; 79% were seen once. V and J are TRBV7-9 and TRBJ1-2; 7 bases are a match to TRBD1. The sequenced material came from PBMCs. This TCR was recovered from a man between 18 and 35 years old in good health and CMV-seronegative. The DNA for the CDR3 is TGTGCCAGCAGCGAAATGGGACAGACTAACTATGGCTACACCTTC. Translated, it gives CASSEMGQTNYGYTF.